A selection of T cell receptor beta chains follows, all from one sample in a study of blood T cells in healthy people across ages. MiXCR, run by TCRdb on the 5' RACE reads, gives a single entry per CDR3 protein. Of 700,000 to 800,000 distinct CDR3 sequences in the sample, about 42% were seen once. What was sequenced was blood. The receptors here all came from a woman in her fifties or sixties in good health. CDR3s include the opening cysteine and the closing phenylalanine or tryptophan. Fields, in order: clone size, J gene, D gene, V gene, CDR3 length, CDR3 DNA, CDR3 protein. A D gene is named only where the DNA matches it firmly. Expanded clones get a size class; other rows say once, few or many, or leave the size out.

>.|TRBJ2-1|.|TRBV20-1|14
TGCAGTGCTCTAGACTCACTGATCGGGAATGAGCAGTTCTTC
CSALDSLIGNEQFF
>.|TRBJ1-2|TRBD1|TRBV5-1|15
TGCGCCAGCAGCTCTTCGGACAGGGGCCTCTATGGCTACACCTTC
CASSSSDRGLYGYTF
>.|TRBJ2-3|.|TRBV7-8|17
TGTGCCAGCAGCCTGCGCCTGGGCCTTATTATGACAGATACGCAGTATTTT
CASSLRLGLIMTDTQYF
>.|TRBJ2-7|.|TRBV12-3/TRBV12-4|16
TGTGCCAGCAGTCCTGGACAGGGAGGGAGGTGGGACGAGCAGTACTTC
CASSPGQGGRWDEQYF
>.|TRBJ2-7|.|TRBV28|15
TGTGCCAGTCGGGGCCGTGGGGTGAGGGACTACGAGCAGTACTTC
CASRGRGVRDYEQYF
>few|TRBJ2-7|.|TRBV18|12
TGTGCCAGCGCACCGCAGAACTACGAGCAGTACTTC
CASAPQNYEQYF
>few|TRBJ2-7|TRBD1|TRBV27|15
TGTGCCAGCAGAGAGGGGACAGGTCGACTCTACGAGCAGTACTTC
CASREGTGRLYEQYF
>.|TRBJ2-1|.|TRBV6-1|19
TGTGCCAGCAGCCCCAAAGGGGGGGGCCACAACCTCCCATACAATGAGCAGTTCTTC
CASSPKGGGHNLPYNEQFF
>few|TRBJ1-2|.|TRBV28|13
TGTGCCAGCAGTTTATTAGCATATCAGAGCTACACCTTC
CASSLLAYQSYTF
>.|TRBJ1-2|.|TRBV12-3/TRBV12-4|11
TGTGCCAGCACCCAGGACTATGGCTACACCTTC
CASTQDYGYTF
>.|TRBJ2-7|.|TRBV20-1|14
TGCAGTGCTACGGGGAGGTCCCTCTCCTACGAGCAGTACTTC
CSATGRSLSYEQYF
>.|TRBJ1-2|.|TRBV12-3/TRBV12-4|12
TGTGCCAGCAGGGTAGACCGGCGTGGCTACACCTTC
CASRVDRRGYTF
>.|TRBJ2-7|TRBD2|TRBV10-3|16
TGTGCCATCAGCGGGACTAGCGGGGATATCCCCTACGAGCAGTACTTC
CAISGTSGDIPYEQYF
>.|TRBJ1-3|.|TRBV29-1|11
TGCAGCGCAGACCTCGGAGGCACCATATATTTT
CSADLGGTIYF
>.|TRBJ2-2|.|TRBV24-1|15
TGTGCCACCAGTGACCCCCGGGCGGAGACCGGGGAGCTGTTTTTT
CATSDPRAETGELFF
>.|TRBJ2-5|.|TRBV5-1|12
TGCGCCAGCATCTTGGAGGGGGAGACCCAGTACTTC
CASILEGETQYF
>.|TRBJ1-2|TRBD1|TRBV5-1|14
TGCGCCAGCAGCTCGGACAGGGAGGCCTATGGCTACACCTTC
CASSSDREAYGYTF
>.|TRBJ1-5|TRBD1|TRBV29-1|14
TGCAGCGTGGCTTCCGGGACAGGGTTTCAGCCCCAGCATTTT
CSVASGTGFQPQHF
>.|TRBJ2-3|.|TRBV4-2|19
TGTGCCAGCAGCCAGTTCGGGGGCCAGCGGGGAACCGGGGAAGATACGCAGTATTTT
CASSQFGGQRGTGEDTQYF
>.|TRBJ1-5|TRBD1|TRBV7-9|15
TGTGCCAGCAGCTCCAGTGGAGGACAGGGATCAGCCCAGCATTTT
CASSSSGGQGSAQHF
>.|TRBJ1-2|.|TRBV9|15
TGTGCCAGCACCCCTCGTGGGGGGGCAAACTATGGCTACACCTTC
CASTPRGGANYGYTF
>many|TRBJ2-1|TRBD2|TRBV4-3|15
TGCGCCAGCAGCCAACCGAGCGGGGGGATCAATGAGCAGTTCTTC
CASSQPSGGINEQFF
>.|TRBJ1-4|TRBD1|TRBV20-1|14
TGCAGTGCTCCCTCCGGGACAGGGCCTGAAAAACTGTTTTTT
CSAPSGTGPEKLFF
>.|TRBJ2-7|.|TRBV28|14
TGTGCCAGCATCCCAGGCGGGACAAAAAACGAGCAGTACTTC
CASIPGGTKNEQYF
>.|TRBJ1-1|.|TRBV3-1|13
TGTGCCAGCAGCCAACCGAGAAACACTGAAGCTTTCTTT
CASSQPRNTEAFF
>.|TRBJ1-2|.|TRBV15|14
TGTGCCACCAGCCCGGCAGCAGCTAACTATGGCTACACCTTC
CATSPAAANYGYTF
>few|TRBJ2-1|TRBD2|TRBV7-8|16
TGTGCCAGCAGCTCTATAGCGGGAGTTCCCTACAATGAGCAGTTCTTC
CASSSIAGVPYNEQFF
>.|TRBJ2-1|.|TRBV6-2/TRBV6-3|12
TGTGCCAGCAGTTACCCAGGGTTATCTCAGTTCTTC
CASSYPGLSQFF
>many|TRBJ2-7|.|TRBV6-2/TRBV6-3|15
TGTGCCAGCAGCCTAGACGAACAGGGAACCTACGAGCAGTACTTC
CASSLDEQGTYEQYF
>.|TRBJ2-3|TRBD2|TRBV5-1|15
TGCGCCAGCAGCCCCACTCTAGCGGGGTCAGATACGCAGTATTTT
CASSPTLAGSDTQYF
>.|TRBJ2-5|TRBD1|TRBV18|15
TGTGCCAGCTCACCCGGACAGGGGTCAATGGAGACCCAGTACTTC
CASSPGQGSMETQYF
>few|TRBJ2-3|.|TRBV20-1|15
TGCAGTGCTAGAGATCTGGACAGATACACAGATACGCAGTATTTT
CSARDLDRYTDTQYF
>few|TRBJ2-4|TRBD2|TRBV6-2/TRBV6-3|14
TGTGCCAGCAGAAGCCTAGCGGGAGAAAACATTCAGTACTTC
CASRSLAGENIQYF
>.|TRBJ2-3|.|TRBV2|15
TGTGCCAGCAGTGAAGGGCCGACAGGCACAGATACGCAGTATTTT
CASSEGPTGTDTQYF
>many|TRBJ2-5|TRBD2|TRBV20-1|15
TGCAGTGCTGCCGGGCGGGGGGGGACCTCAGAGACCCAGTACTTC
CSAAGRGGTSETQYF
>.|TRBJ2-5|TRBD2|TRBV5-1|16
TGCGCCAGCATCGAGGGACTAGCGGGAGGGCAAGAGACCCAGTACTTC
CASIEGLAGGQETQYF
>.|TRBJ2-3|TRBD2|TRBV9|14
TGTGCCAGCGAAAGCGGGGGGGCCCAAGATACGCAGTATTTT
CASESGGAQDTQYF
>.|TRBJ2-5|.|TRBV7-9|12
TGTGCCAGCAGCATCCAGGAAGAGACCCAGTACTTC
CASSIQEETQYF
>.|TRBJ1-5|.|TRBV29-1|14
TGCAGCGTTGTTGCCGGGGACATTTTTCAGCCCCAGCATTTT
CSVVAGDIFQPQHF
>many|TRBJ2-5|.|TRBV20-1|15
TGCAGTGCTAGTAAGGGGTCTGAGAGACAAGAGACCCAGTACTTC
CSASKGSERQETQYF
>.|TRBJ2-7|.|TRBV5-5|15
TGTGCCAGCAGCTTGGCCGAAGAGGAGTGGCGCGAGCAGTACTTC
CASSLAEEEWREQYF
>.|TRBJ2-1|TRBD2|TRBV20-1|17
TGCAGTGCTCCCGGGACTAGCGGGGGGGCGGCCTACAATGAGCAGTTCTTC
CSAPGTSGGAAYNEQFF
>.|TRBJ2-5|.|TRBV7-9|17
TGTGCCAGCAGCTTAAAGGGGGCTCTGGGACTGGAAGAGACCCAGTACTTC
CASSLKGALGLEETQYF